The 9 T cell receptor beta chains presented below share a single source sample, sequenced in a study of blood T cell repertoires in COVID-19. Method: immunoSEQ multiplex PCR; TCRdb's copy keeps in-frame clones and lacks some. The table lists tens of thousands of clones, 85% to 90% of them singletons. The sample was peripheral blood. The receptor set was obtained from a man over 45 with active COVID-19.

V and J are TRBV4-1 and TRBJ1-1, with D unresolved. This CDR3 contains 13 residues. V lost 3 bases and J lost 5, with 10 bases in between. Germline V gene data show CDR1 as MGHRA and CDR2 as YSYEKL. The CDR3: CASSHAVRTEAFF. For the CDR3, the DNA is TGCGCCAGCAGCCACGCTGTGAGAACTGAAGCTTTCTTT.

The genes are TRBV10-3 and TRBJ2-6; D call uncertain. Germline loops: CDR1 ENHRY, CDR2 SYGVKD. V shed 7 bases and J shed 1 base, with 5 bases lying between them. This CDR3 contains 13 residues. For the CDR3, the DNA is TGTGCCATCACCAGTTCTGGGGCCAACGTCCTGACTTTC. It codes for CAITSSGANVLTF.

The table lists this clone with a count of one. The chain uses TRBV15 and TRBJ1-1; D gene uncertain. CDR1 and CDR2 (germline): LNHNV, YYDKDF (reference sequence). Trimming took off 3 bases at V and 10 bases at J, with 12 bases between the two ends. The CDR3 covers 12 residues. In DNA form, the CDR3 reads TGTGCCACCAGCAGCCTTAGTCCTATAGCTTTCTTT. Encoded protein: CATSSLSPIAFF.

The chain recombines TRBV5-5 with TRBJ2-7; 7 bases are a match to TRBD1. CDR1 is SGHKS, CDR2 YYEKEE, per germline (reference sequence). Trimming cost V 3 bases and J 2 bases; bases outside gene matches: 2. This CDR3 spans 13 amino acids. This CDR3 reads CASSWDSAYEQYF. CDR3 bases: TGTGCCAGCAGCTGGGACAGTGCCTACGAGCAGTACTTC.

This rearrangement joins TRBV30 to TRBJ1-2, with 9 bases matching TRBD1. Germline V gene lookup returns CDR1 GTSNPN and CDR2 SVGIG (reference sequence). With 2 bases clipped from V and 4 bases from J, the junction kept 8 bases outside the gene matches. The CDR3 has 15 amino acids. The CDR3 bases are TGTGCCTGGAGTTTGCAGGGACAGGGAAGCTATGGCTACACCTTC. Its protein product is CAWSLQGQGSYGYTF.

The rearrangement uses TRBV5-6 and TRBJ1-2, with D perhaps matching TRBD1 (5 bases). This CDR3 is built from 12 residues. Trimming cost V 4 bases and J 4 bases, with 8 bases left between them. Germline V gene lookup returns CDR1 SGHDT and CDR2 YYEEEE. The CDR3 DNA reads TGTGCCAGCAGCGTGGGACTCTATGGCTACACCTTC. Its protein is CASSVGLYGYTF.

The rearrangement joins TRBV9 to TRBJ1-2; D is undetermined. Looked up from germline, CDR1 is SGDLS and CDR2 is YYNGEE. The CDR3 length is 15 residues. The V end was cut by 3 bases, the J end by 2 bases, with 14 bases between. CDR3 DNA sequence: TGTGCCAGCAGCGGCCCTCAAGGGAGAAACTATGGCTACACCTTC. Its translation: CASSGPQGRNYGYTF.

The chain links TRBV18 to TRBJ1-3; D unresolved. Germline V gives CDR1 KGHSH, CDR2 LQKENI. The V end lost 4 bases, the J end lost 0 bases, and 7 bases lay between the germline ends. This CDR3 comprises 14 residues. The CDR3 sequence: CASSLQTSGNTIYF. The CDR3 nucleotides read TGTGCCAGCTCACTACAGACCTCTGGAAACACCATATATTTT.

This chain connects TRBV7-3 to TRBJ2-1, with TRBD2 matching 8 bases. This CDR3 spans 15 amino acids. V shed 2 bases and J 3 bases; nucleotides not matched to a gene: 3. Germline V gives CDR1 SGHTA, CDR2 FQGTGA. The CDR3 coding sequence is TGTGCCAGCAGCTTAGCACGGGGGGGCTACAATGAGCAGTTCTTC. It specifies CASSLARGGYNEQFF.